The source of this TCR beta chain is a study of T-cell reconstitution after alpha-beta-depleted transplantation in children. The table lists this clonotype with many counts. During its preparation, the TCRbeta library received unique molecular identifiers. TCRdb passed the PCR reads through MiXCR, listing each CDR3 protein once. The data show some 350,000 distinct CDR3 sequences, 10% seen once. V was shortened by 6 bases and J by 2 bases, with 10 bases between the two germline ends. The CDR3 consists of 14 residues. Sequences were derived from PBMCs from the stem cell graft donor, sampled from the stem cell graft. The chain combines TRBV12-3 or TRBV12-4 with TRBJ2-2; weak D call: TRBD2 (6 bases). The clonotype originates from a human donor who donated a stem cell graft to a child with acute lymphoblastic leukemia. The CDR3 region is CASSLSGNTGELFF. The CDR3 bases are TGTGCCAGCAGCCTTAGCGGAAACACCGGGGAGCTGTTTTTT.